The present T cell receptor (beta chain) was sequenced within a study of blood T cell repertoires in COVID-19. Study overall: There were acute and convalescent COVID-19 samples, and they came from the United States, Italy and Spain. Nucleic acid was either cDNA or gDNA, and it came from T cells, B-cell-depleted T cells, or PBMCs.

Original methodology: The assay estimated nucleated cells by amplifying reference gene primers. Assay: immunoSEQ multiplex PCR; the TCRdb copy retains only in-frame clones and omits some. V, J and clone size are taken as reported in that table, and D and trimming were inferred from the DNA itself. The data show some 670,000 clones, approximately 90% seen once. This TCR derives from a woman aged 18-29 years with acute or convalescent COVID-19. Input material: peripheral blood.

CDR3: CAVAGEQAGELFF. In nucleotides, the CDR3 is TGTGCCGTGGCAGGGGAACAAGCCGGGGAGCTGTTTTTT. V is TRBV7-3 and J is TRBJ2-2; a weak D match, TRBD1 (6 bases). The V gene's germline CDR1 is SGHTA and CDR2 FQGTGA. V dropped 11 bases and J dropped 6 bases, with 16 bases sitting between them. CDR3 length equals 13 residues.